The entry below gives a single TCR beta chain sequence along with its context. Its antigen is unidentified. These data are taken from a study of identical twins' blood T cells. Germline assignment: CDR1 SQVTM and CDR2 ANQGSEA. The CDR3 length is 14 residues. The V end lost 4 bases, the J end lost 2 bases, and 14 bases lay between the germline ends. Overall study findings and caveats: Each donor's most abundant TCRbeta clonotypes shared more CDR3 sequences with her twin than unrelated donors.

A previously described protocol, modified, built RNA-based TCR cDNA libraries. TCRdb reprocessed the 5' RACE reads via MiXCR and lists one record per CDR3 protein. The repertoire holds 300,000 to 450,000 distinct CDR3 sequences, with about 28% as singletons. Likely shared infections and vaccines: all three twin pairs were reared together. The chain is built from TRBV29-1 and TRBJ1-1; D gene uncertain. The receptor was derived from a woman between 18 and 55 years old in good health. What was sequenced was PBMCs. This CDR3 is CSVVLAFTNTEAFF. The CDR3 DNA sequence: TGCAGCGTTGTTCTGGCCTTTACAAACACTGAAGCTTTCTTT.